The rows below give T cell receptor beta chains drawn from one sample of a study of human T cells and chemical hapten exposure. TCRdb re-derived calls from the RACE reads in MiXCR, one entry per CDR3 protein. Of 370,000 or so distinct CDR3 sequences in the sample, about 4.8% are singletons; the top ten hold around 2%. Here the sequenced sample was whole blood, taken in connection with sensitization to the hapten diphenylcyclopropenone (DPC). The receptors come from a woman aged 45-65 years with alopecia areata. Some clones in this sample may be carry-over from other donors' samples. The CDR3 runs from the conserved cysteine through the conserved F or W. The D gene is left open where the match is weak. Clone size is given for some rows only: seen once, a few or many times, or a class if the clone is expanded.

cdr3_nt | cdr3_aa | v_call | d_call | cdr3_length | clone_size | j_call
TGTGCCAGCAGGCGGGACAGCAATCAGCCCCAGCATTTT | CASRRDSNQPQHF | TRBV6-5 | . | 13 | many | TRBJ1-5
TGCAGTTCCCGGGTAGCGGTACGAGATACGCAGTATTTT | CSSRVAVRDTQYF | TRBV20-1 | . | 13 | many | TRBJ2-3
TGTGCCAGCAGTTACTCGGGGACAGGGGGAGAAGCTTTCTTT | CASSYSGTGGEAFF | TRBV6-2/TRBV6-3 | TRBD1 | 14 | few | TRBJ1-1
TGTGCCAGCAGTCAGATGGCTTTCTTT | CASSQMAFF | TRBV6-8 | . | 9 | few | TRBJ1-1
TGTGCCAGCAGCGCCCGACAGGGTAGAACCTCAGATACGCAGTATTTT | CASSARQGRTSDTQYF | TRBV9 | TRBD1 | 16 | many | TRBJ2-3
TGTGCCAGCTCACCGTCCGGAGTTAGCAATCAGCCCCAGCATTTT | CASSPSGVSNQPQHF | TRBV18 | . | 15 | many | TRBJ1-5
TGCAGTGCAACCTGGGCAGTCGGGGTTGCCAAAAACATTCAGTACTTC | CSATWAVGVAKNIQYF | TRBV20-1 | . | 16 | few | TRBJ2-4
TGCGCCAGCAGCTCAGACATGAACACTGAAGCTTTCTTT | CASSSDMNTEAFF | TRBV5-1 | . | 13 | many | TRBJ1-1
TGCGCCAGCAGCCTCGGACTAGCGGGGGGGTCAGATACGCAGTATTTT | CASSLGLAGGSDTQYF | TRBV4-1 | TRBD2 | 16 | few | TRBJ2-3
TGTGCCAGCAGTTTAACGGGCGAGTTCTCCTACAATGAGCAGTTCTTC | CASSLTGEFSYNEQFF | TRBV28 | . | 16 | many | TRBJ2-1
TGTGCCAGCAGTCCCCTTAGCGGGAACGCCTACAATGAGCAGTTCTTC | CASSPLSGNAYNEQFF | TRBV27 | TRBD2 | 16 | few | TRBJ2-1
TGCAGCGTTGTGACTACGGACACTGAAGCTTTCTTT | CSVVTTDTEAFF | TRBV29-1 | . | 12 | many | TRBJ1-1
TGCAGCGTTGCGAGTGGGGTGGCAGGGGGCGCGAGGGAGCAGTACTTC | CSVASGVAGGAREQYF | TRBV29-1 | TRBD1 | 16 | many | TRBJ2-7
TGCGCCAGCAGCCCCTTCGGGGGCAACCCTGAAGCTTTCTTT | CASSPFGGNPEAFF | TRBV5-1 | . | 14 | many | TRBJ1-1
TGTGCCTGGAGTGTATCCGGGATGAGTAGCAATCAGCCCCAGCATTTT | CAWSVSGMSSNQPQHF | TRBV30 | . | 16 | . | TRBJ1-5
TGTGCCAGCAGTCCCCCTGACGGCTCTAGCACAGATACGCAGTATTTT | CASSPPDGSSTDTQYF | TRBV6-5 | . | 16 | few | TRBJ2-3
TGTGCCAGCAGGCCCTTGGAGGTCTCCTACAATGAGCAGTTCTTC | CASRPLEVSYNEQFF | TRBV27 | . | 15 | few | TRBJ2-1
TGTGCCAGCAGTCAACAGGGGTACTATGGCTACACCTTC | CASSQQGYYGYTF | TRBV12-3/TRBV12-4 | TRBD1 | 13 | many | TRBJ1-2
TGTGCCAGCAGCACTACCGGGACTACCATGAGGGAGCAGTACTTC | CASSTTGTTMREQYF | TRBV7-2 | TRBD2 | 15 | many | TRBJ2-7
TGTGCCACCAGTGATTTTAGCTCCGGGGGCAATGAGCAGTTCTTC | CATSDFSSGGNEQFF | TRBV24-1 | . | 15 | . | TRBJ2-1
TGTGCCAGCAGTTACGGGAGGAGCTACAATGAGCAGTTCTTC | CASSYGRSYNEQFF | TRBV27 | TRBD2 | 14 | . | TRBJ2-1
TGTGCCAGCAGTCACAGCGAGGGTCAGGGTGAAGCTTTCTTT | CASSHSEGQGEAFF | TRBV11-2 | . | 14 | . | TRBJ1-1
TGTGCCAGCAGTGAAGCTGGGACTAGCACAGATACGCAGTATTTT | CASSEAGTSTDTQYF | TRBV2 | . | 15 | . | TRBJ2-3
TGTGCCATCAGTGAGTCTCCAGGGATCTATGGCTACACCTTC | CAISESPGIYGYTF | TRBV10-3 | . | 14 | . | TRBJ1-2
TGCGCCAGCAGCTTGGCGGCAGCGGGGACTGAAGCTTTCTTT | CASSLAAAGTEAFF | TRBV5-1 | . | 14 | . | TRBJ1-1
TGTGCCAGCAGCCTCCGGCTAGCGGGGTTAGATACGCAGTATTTT | CASSLRLAGLDTQYF | TRBV9 | TRBD2 | 15 | few | TRBJ2-3
TGTGCCAGCAGTTACTCTCCTAGCGGTAGCTCCTACAATGAGCAGTTCTTC | CASSYSPSGSSYNEQFF | TRBV6-2/TRBV6-3 | TRBD2 | 17 | many | TRBJ2-1
TGTGCCAGCAGTGAAGCGACAGGGGCCTACAATCAGCCCCAGCATTTT | CASSEATGAYNQPQHF | TRBV2 | TRBD1 | 16 | . | TRBJ1-5
TGTGCCAGCAGTTTTATGGGGGCTACTAATGAAAAACTGTTTTTT | CASSFMGATNEKLFF | TRBV12-3/TRBV12-4 | . | 15 | many | TRBJ1-4
TGTGCCAGCAGTATACAGGGGGCTAGTGAGCAGTTCTTC | CASSIQGASEQFF | TRBV12-3/TRBV12-4 | TRBD1 | 13 | few | TRBJ2-1
TGCAGTGCTAGAGAGTCAGAGCGCCCGTATAATTCACCCCTCCACTTT | CSARESERPYNSPLHF | TRBV20-1 | . | 16 | . | TRBJ1-6
TGTGCCACCAGTGAAGGTGGTCAGCCCCAGCATTTT | CATSEGGQPQHF | TRBV24-1 | . | 12 | many | TRBJ1-5
TGTGCCAGCAGTCCGACTAGCGGGGTCGAGGTCGGGAGCTTC | CASSPTSGVEVGSF | TRBV12-3/TRBV12-4 | TRBD2 | 14 | few | TRBJ2-5
TGTGCCAGCAGCTTAGAGTTCACAGATACGCAGTATTTT | CASSLEFTDTQYF | TRBV7-2 | . | 13 | few | TRBJ2-3